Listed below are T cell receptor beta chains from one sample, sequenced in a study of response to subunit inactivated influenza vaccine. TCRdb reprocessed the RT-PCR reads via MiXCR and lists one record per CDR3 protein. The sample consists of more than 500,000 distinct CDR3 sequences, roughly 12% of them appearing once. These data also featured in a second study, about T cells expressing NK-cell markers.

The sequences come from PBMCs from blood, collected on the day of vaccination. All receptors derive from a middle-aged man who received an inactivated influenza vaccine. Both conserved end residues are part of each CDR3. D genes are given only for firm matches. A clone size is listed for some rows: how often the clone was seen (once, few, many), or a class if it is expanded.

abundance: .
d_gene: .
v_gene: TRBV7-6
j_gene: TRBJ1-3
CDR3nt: TGTGCCAGCAGCGACGATAAGAGCTCTGGAAACACCATATATTTT
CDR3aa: CASSDDKSSGNTIYF

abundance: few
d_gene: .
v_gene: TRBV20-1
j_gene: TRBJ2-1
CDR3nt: TGCAGTGCTACACTTGGCGGACCAGTCGATGAGCAGTTCTTC
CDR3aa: CSATLGGPVDEQFF

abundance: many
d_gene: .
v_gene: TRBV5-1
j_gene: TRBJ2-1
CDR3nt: TGCGCCAGCGTGGCCCAACCCAGCGCGGATGAGCAGTTCTTC
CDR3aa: CASVAQPSADEQFF

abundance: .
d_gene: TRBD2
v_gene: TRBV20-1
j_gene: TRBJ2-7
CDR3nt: TGCAGTGCTAGAGATCTCAGGACTAGCGGTACCTACGAGCAGTACTTC
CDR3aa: CSARDLRTSGTYEQYF

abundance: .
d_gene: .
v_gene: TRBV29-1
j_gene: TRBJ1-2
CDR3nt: TGCAGCGCCCGACAACTCGATGGCTACACCTTC
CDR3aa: CSARQLDGYTF

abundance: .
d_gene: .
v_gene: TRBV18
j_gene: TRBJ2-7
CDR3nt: TGTGCCAGCTCACCTTTCCAGCAGGGTGGTATCCGGGACGAGCAGTACTTC
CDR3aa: CASSPFQQGGIRDEQYF

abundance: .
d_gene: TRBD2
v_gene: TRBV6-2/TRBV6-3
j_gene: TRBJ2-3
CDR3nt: TGTGCCAGCACCCCGTCCTGGACTAGCATAGATACGCAGTATTTT
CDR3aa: CASTPSWTSIDTQYF

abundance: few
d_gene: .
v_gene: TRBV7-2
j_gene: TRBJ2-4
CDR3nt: TGTGCCAGCGGTGGGGAGAACAAAAACATTCAGTACTTC
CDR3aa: CASGGENKNIQYF

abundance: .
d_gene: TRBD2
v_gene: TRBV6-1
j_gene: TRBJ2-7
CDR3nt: TGTGCCAGCAGGGCCGGAAGGACTAGCGGCACCTACGAGCAGTACTTC
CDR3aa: CASRAGRTSGTYEQYF

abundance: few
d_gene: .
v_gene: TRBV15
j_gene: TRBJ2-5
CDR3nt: TGTGCCACCAGCAGTCGCGTATTGGTTGGAGACCAGTACTTC
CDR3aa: CATSSRVLVGDQYF

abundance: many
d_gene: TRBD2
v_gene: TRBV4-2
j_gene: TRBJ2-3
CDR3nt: TGTGCCAGCAGCCAAGGGAACGGCGGGAGACTGGCAGATACGCAGTATTTT
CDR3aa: CASSQGNGGRLADTQYF

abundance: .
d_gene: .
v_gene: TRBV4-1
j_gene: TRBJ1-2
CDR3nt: TGCGCCAGCAGCCAAGATCCCAACAGACCGGGAGGCTACACCTTC
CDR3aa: CASSQDPNRPGGYTF

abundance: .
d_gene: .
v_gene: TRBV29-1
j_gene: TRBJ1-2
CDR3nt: TGCAGCGTCCGACGGGGAGGAAACTATGGCTACACCTTC
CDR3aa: CSVRRGGNYGYTF

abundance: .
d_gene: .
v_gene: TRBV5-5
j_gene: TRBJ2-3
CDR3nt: TGTGCCAGCAGATTCCGGGACGCCACAGATACGCAGTATTTT
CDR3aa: CASRFRDATDTQYF

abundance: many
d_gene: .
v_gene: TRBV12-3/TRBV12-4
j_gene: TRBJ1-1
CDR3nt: TGTGCCAGCAACCTGGGCAGCTCCGCCACTGAAGCTTTCTTT
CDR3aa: CASNLGSSATEAFF

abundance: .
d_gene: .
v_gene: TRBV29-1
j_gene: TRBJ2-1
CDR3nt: TGCAGCGTTGCGAGGGGAAACAATGAGCAGTTCTTC
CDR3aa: CSVARGNNEQFF

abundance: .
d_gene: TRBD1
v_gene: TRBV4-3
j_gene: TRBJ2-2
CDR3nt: TGCGCCAGCAGCGCACACCCGGGACAGGGTATCTCGAACACCGGGGAGCTGTTTTTT
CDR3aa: CASSAHPGQGISNTGELFF

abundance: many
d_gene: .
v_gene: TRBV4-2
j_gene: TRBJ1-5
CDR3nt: TGTGCCAGCAGCCAAGAGATGGCGGTGAATCAGCCCCAGCATTTT
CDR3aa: CASSQEMAVNQPQHF

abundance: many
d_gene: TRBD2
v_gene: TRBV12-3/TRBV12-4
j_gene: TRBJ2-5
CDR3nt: TGTGCCAGCAGTTTGACTAGCGGGATTTGGGAGACCCAGTACTTC
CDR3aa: CASSLTSGIWETQYF

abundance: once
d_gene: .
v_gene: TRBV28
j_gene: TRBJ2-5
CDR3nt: TGTGCCAGCACCACGACGGGGATATCGACCCAGTACTTC
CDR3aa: CASTTTGISTQYF

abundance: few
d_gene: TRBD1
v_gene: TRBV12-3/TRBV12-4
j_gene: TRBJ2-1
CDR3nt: TGTGCCAGCAGTTCCCGGGACAGGGGCCGGAGTGAGCAGTTCTTC
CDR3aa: CASSSRDRGRSEQFF

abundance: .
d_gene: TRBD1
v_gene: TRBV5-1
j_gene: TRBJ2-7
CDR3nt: TGCGCCAGCAGCCTCGTCCCGGGACAGGGGATGGAGCAGTACTTC
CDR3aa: CASSLVPGQGMEQYF

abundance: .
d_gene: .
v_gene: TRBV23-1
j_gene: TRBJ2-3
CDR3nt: TGCGCCAGCAGTCAATCGCAAGGGACACCTCTCGCTACAGATACGCAGTATTTT
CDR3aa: CASSQSQGTPLATDTQYF

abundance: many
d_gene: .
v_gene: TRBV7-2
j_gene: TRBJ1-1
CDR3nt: TGTGCCAGCAGCTTAGGTCCCTCGGGCGTCTCTGCTGCTTTCTTT
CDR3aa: CASSLGPSGVSAAFF

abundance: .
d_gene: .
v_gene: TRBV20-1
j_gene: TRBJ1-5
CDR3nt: TGCAGTGCTGGACCCGGGGGGGGCAATCAGCCCCAGCATTTT
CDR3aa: CSAGPGGGNQPQHF

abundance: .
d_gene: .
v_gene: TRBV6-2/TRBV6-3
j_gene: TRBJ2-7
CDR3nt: TGTGCCAGCAGCATCAACCCGGGGGCCCCGTTTCTGGAGCAGTACTTC
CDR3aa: CASSINPGAPFLEQYF

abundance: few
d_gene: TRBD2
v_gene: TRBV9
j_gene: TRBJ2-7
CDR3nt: TGTGCCAGCAGCGTAGCGGGGAGCGGGACCTACGAGCAGTACTTC
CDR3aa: CASSVAGSGTYEQYF

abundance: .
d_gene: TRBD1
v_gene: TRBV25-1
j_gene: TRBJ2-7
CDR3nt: TGTGCCAGCAGTGAGACGGGGACAGCTAATTTCTACGAGCAGTACTTC
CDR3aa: CASSETGTANFYEQYF

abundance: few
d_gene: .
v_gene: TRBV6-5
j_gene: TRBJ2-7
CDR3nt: TGTGCCACCACCGAGGGCTACGAGCAGTACTTC
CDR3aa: CATTEGYEQYF

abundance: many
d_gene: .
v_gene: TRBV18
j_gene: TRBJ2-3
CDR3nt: TGTGCCAGCTCACCAGGGCAGGGTCGCGCAGATACGCAGTATTTT
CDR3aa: CASSPGQGRADTQYF

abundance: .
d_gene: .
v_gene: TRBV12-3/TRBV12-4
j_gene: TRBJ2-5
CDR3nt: TGTGCCAGCAGTTTCGGCGCTAGTTTGCGAGAGACCCAGTACTTC
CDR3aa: CASSFGASLRETQYF

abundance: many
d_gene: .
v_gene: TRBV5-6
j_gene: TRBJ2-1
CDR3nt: TGTGCCAGCAGCTTGAAGAGATTAAGCTCCTACAATGAGCAGTTCTTC
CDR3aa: CASSLKRLSSYNEQFF

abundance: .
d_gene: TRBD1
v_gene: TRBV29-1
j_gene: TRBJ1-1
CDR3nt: TGCAGCGTTGACAGGGGGCCACCGAACACTGAAGCTTTCTTT
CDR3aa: CSVDRGPPNTEAFF

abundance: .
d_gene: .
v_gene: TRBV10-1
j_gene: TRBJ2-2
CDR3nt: TGCGCCAGCAGTGCTCAGGGCGGCACCGGGGAGCTGTTTTTT
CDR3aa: CASSAQGGTGELFF

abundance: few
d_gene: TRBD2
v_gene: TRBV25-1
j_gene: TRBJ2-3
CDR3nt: TGTGCCAGCAGTCCTATAGCGGGGTCGGTAGATACGCAGTATTTT
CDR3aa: CASSPIAGSVDTQYF

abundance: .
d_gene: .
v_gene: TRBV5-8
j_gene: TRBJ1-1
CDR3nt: TGTGCCAGCAGCTTATATTTCAAGGGGAACGGTGAAGCTTTCTTT
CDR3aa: CASSLYFKGNGEAFF

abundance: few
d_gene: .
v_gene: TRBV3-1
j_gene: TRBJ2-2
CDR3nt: TGTGCCAGCAGCCAACAAGGCCAAACGCACACCGGGGAGCTGTTTTTT
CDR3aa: CASSQQGQTHTGELFF

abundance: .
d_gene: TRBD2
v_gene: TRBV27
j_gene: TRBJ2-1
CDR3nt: TGTGCCAGCAGTGCCACATTAGGTAGCGGGAGGGCCCATGAGCAGTTCTTC
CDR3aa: CASSATLGSGRAHEQFF

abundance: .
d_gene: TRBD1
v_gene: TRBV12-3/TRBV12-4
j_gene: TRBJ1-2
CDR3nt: TGTGCCAGCAGTTTCTATCCCGGGACAGTCGGCTACACCTTC
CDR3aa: CASSFYPGTVGYTF

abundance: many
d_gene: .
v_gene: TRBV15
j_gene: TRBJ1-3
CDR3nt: TGTGCCACCAGCAGAACGTTTATGGGGAGTCGTGGAAACACCATATATTTT
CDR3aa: CATSRTFMGSRGNTIYF

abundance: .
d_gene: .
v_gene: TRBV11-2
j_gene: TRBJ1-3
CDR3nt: TGTGCCAGCAGCACCCTCCGCTCTGGAAACACCATATATTTT
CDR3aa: CASSTLRSGNTIYF

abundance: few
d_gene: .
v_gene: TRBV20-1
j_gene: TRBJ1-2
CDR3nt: TGCAGTGCCAGCCCGGCAGGCAGGGCGGACTATGGCTACACCTTC
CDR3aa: CSASPAGRADYGYTF

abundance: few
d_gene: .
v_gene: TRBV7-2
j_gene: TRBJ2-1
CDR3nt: TGTGCCAGCAGCTTAAATCCGGGGGCCCTCTACAATGAGCAGTTCTTC
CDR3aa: CASSLNPGALYNEQFF

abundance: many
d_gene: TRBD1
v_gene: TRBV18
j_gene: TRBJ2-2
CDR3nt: TGTGCCAGCTCAAGAGGACAGGGAACGAACACCGGGGAGCTGTTTTTT
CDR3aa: CASSRGQGTNTGELFF

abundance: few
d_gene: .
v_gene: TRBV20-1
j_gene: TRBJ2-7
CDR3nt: TGCAGTGCTACCCTGACTATAGACTACGAGCAGTACTTC
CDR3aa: CSATLTIDYEQYF

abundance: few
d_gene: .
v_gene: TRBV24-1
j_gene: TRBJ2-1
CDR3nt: TGTGCCACCAGTGATCCCGACAGGTATGAGCAGTTCTTC
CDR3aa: CATSDPDRYEQFF

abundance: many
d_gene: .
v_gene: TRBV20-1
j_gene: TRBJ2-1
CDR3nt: TGCAGTGCTAAGGCAGGGTTCGAGTTCTTC
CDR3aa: CSAKAGFEFF

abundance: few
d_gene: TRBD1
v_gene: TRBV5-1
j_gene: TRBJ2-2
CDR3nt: TGCGCCAGCAGCTTGGAGCAGGGGGCGCCGGCCGGGGAGCTGTTTTTT
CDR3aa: CASSLEQGAPAGELFF

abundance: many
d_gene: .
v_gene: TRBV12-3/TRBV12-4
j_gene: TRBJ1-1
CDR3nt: TGTGCCAGCAGTTTCGACAGCATGAACACTGAAGCTTTCTTT
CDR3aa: CASSFDSMNTEAFF

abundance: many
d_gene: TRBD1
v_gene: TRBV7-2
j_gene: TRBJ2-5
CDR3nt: TGTGCCAGCAGGTCAGACAGGGAATCGTTCACTATGCAGTACTTC
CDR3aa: CASRSDRESFTMQYF

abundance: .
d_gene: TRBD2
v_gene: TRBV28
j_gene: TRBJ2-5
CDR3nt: TGTGCCAGCAGTAGACTAGCGGGGGGGTTTCAAGGCTCGGAGACCCAGTACTTC
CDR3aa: CASSRLAGGFQGSETQYF